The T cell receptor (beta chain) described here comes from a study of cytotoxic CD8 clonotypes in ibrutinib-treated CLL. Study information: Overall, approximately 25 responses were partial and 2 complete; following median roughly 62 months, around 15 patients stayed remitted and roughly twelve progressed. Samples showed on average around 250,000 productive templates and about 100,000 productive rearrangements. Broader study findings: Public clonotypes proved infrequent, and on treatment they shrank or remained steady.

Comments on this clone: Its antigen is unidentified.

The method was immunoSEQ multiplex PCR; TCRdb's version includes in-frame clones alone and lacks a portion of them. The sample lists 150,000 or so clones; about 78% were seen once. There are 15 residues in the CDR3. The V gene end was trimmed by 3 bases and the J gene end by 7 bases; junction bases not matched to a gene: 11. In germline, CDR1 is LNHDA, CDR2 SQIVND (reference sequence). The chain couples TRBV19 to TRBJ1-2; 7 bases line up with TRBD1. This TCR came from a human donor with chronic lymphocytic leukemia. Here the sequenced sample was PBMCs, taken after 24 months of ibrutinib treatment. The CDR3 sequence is CASSIGADRAAGYTF. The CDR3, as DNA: TGTGCCAGTAGTATTGGCGCAGACAGGGCGGCTGGCTACACCTTC.